The subject of this entry is one T cell receptor (beta chain). No antigen is known for it. The sample belongs to a study of blood T cells in healthy people across ages. Study outcomes and limitations: Observed TCR beta diversity showed a strong correlation with the percentage of naive T cells as measured by flow cytometry. Comparison with aged donors showed that long-lived donors had more naive CD4+ cells and higher diversity. The CMV status of each donor remained undetermined, and this could have confounded shifts in expanded clonotypes. Those diversity estimates obtained from one million T cells were thought to be underestimates.

Trimming took 1 base from V and 4 from J, leaving 11 bases between them. Germline V gene lookup returns CDR1 MNHNS and CDR2 SASEGT. The CDR3 runs 15 residues. PCR was performed a second time for roughly 7 to 12 cycles using a sample-barcoded 5' primer and a J-beta primer mix. TCRdb re-called the 5' RACE reads through MiXCR, storing one row per CDR3 protein. The data contain 1.6 million or so distinct CDR3 sequences, 30% to 35% of them singletons. The V and J genes are TRBV6-1 and TRBJ2-1; tentatively, D is TRBD1 (6 bases). The clonotype was recovered from a woman in her twenties or thirties in good health. Sequences were obtained from blood. Written as DNA, the CDR3 is TGTGCCAGCAGTGAAGGGACAGTATTATACAATGAGCAGTTCTTC. Translated, it gives CASSEGTVLYNEQFF.